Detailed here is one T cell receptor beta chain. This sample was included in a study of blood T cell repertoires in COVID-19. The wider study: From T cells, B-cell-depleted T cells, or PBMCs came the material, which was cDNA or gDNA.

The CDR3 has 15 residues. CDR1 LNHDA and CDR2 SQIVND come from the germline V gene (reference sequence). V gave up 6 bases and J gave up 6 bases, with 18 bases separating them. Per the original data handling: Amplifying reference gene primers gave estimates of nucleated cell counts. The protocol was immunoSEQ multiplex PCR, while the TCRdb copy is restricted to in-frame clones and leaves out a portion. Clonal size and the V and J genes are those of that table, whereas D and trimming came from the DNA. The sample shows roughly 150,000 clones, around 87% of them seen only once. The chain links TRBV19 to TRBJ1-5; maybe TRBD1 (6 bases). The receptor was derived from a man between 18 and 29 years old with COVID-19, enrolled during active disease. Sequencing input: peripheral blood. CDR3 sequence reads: CASRGLQGHGQPQHF. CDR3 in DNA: TGTGCCAGTAGGGGACTACAGGGCCACGGTCAGCCCCAGCATTTT.